This record concerns one T cell receptor beta chain sequence. In the authors' workflow: The assay estimated nucleated cells by amplifying reference gene primers. Profiling relied on immunoSEQ multiplex PCR, and the TCRdb table lists in-frame clones only, not all of them. V, J and clone size are those of that table, while D and trimming were read from the DNA. The sample contains 150,000 to 200,000 clones, approximately 80% of which appear only once. The data originate from a study of blood T cell repertoires in COVID-19. Study at large: PBMCs, B-cell-depleted T cells, or T cells were the source of the cDNA or gDNA that made up the material.

The study recruited people aged roughly 18 to 95 years across approximately 23 US areas. The germline V gene encodes CDR1 MRHNA and CDR2 SNTAGT. This CDR3 contains 18 residues. The V and J ends lost 3 bases and 2 bases, in that order; junction bases with no gene match: 14. The sequenced sample was PBMCs or T cells enriched from blood (not recorded which). The V gene is TRBV6-4, the J gene TRBJ1-2; 8 bases agree with TRBD1. This sequence was found in a man in his fifties who had recovered from COVID-19. The CDR3 nucleotides read TGTGCCAGCAGTGATTTGGGGGACAGGAATTTGGGGAACTATGGCTACACCTTC. The encoded protein is CASSDLGDRNLGNYGYTF.